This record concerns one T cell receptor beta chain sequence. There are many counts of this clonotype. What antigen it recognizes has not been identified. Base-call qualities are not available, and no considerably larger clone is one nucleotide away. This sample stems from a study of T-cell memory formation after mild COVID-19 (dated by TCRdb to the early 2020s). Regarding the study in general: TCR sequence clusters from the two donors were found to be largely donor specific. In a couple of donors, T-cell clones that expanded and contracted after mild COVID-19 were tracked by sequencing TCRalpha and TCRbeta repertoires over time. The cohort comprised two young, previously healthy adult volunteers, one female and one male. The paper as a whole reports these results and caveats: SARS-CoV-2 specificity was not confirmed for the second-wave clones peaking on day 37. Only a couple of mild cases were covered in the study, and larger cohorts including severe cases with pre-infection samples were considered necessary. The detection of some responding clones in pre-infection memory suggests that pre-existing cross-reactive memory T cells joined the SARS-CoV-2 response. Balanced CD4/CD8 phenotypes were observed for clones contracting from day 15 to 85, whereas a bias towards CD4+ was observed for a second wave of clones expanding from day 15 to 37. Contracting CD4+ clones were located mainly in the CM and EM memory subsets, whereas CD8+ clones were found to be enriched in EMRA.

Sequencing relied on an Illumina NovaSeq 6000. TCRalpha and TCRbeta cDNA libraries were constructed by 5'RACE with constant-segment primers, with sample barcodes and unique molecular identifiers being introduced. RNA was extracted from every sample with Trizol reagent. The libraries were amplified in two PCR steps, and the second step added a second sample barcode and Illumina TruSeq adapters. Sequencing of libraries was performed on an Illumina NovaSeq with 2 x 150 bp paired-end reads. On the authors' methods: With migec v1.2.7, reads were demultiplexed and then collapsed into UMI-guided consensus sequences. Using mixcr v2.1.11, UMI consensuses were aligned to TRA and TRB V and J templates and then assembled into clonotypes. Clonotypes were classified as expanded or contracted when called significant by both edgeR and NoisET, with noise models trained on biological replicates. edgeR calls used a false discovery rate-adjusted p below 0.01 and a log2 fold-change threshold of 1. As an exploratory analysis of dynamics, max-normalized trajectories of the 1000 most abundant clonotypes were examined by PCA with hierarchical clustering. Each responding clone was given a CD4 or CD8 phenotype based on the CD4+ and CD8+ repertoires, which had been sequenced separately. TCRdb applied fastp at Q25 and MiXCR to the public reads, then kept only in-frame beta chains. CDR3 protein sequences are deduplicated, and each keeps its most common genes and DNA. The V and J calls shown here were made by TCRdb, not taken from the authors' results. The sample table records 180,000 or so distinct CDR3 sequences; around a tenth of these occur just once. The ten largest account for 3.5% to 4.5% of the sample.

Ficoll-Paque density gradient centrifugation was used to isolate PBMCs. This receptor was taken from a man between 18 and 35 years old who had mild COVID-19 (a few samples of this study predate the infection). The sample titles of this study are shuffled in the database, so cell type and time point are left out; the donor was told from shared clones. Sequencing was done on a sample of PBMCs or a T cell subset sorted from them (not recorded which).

Read as DNA, the sequence is TGTGCCAGCAGTTACACAAACTTTCAGGGGCCCTACACCTTC. It codes for CASSYTNFQGPYTF. Recombination joined TRBV6-5 with TRBJ1-2; a tentative D match to TRBD1 spans 6 bases. The CDR3 sequence holds 14 residues, the cysteine and phenylalanine included. Kept here is only the CDR3 DNA, which spans 42 bases and is read in frame from base 1. For CDR1 and CDR2, the germline V gene lists MNHEY and SVGAGI. Trimming at the junction amounts to 2 bases on V and 10 bases on J, and the germline ends lie 17 bases apart.